This record concerns one TCR beta chain sequence. Its antigen remains undetermined. No clone much larger than this one lies a single base away; base qualities are absent. For CDR1 and CDR2, the germline V gene lists LGHNA and YNFKEQ. V and J are trimmed by 0 bases and 9 bases, and the gene matches miss 14 bases of the junction. Its CDR3 holds 16 amino acids, cysteine through phenylalanine. CDR3 DNA is the only sequence kept; it has 48 bases, read in frame from the first base. Healthy HIV-negative adults with no recently reported acute infections or vaccinations were included as donors. Only Caucasian adults living in Nashville, Tennessee, USA were represented among the donors. CD4+ T cells were enriched by magnetic negative selection; naive cells were then positively selected on CD45RA, and the negative fraction formed the memory subset. Blood was obtained by leukapheresis, after which PBMCs were separated by Ficoll-Histopaque density gradient centrifugation and cryopreserved in liquid nitrogen vapor phase. Purity and quantity of every magnetically sorted T cell population were checked by analytical flow cytometry. Each sorted fraction had its genomic DNA isolated and then quantified by UV absorbance on a Nanodrop 2000c.

The sample is drawn from a study of shared clonotypes between healthy human individuals (dated by TCRdb to 2020 to 2022). In terms of the full investigation: Two women and a few men aged 18 to 49 years were included in the cohort. For each donor, three plates each were used for CD4 naive and CD4 memory, two plates were used for CD8 naive, and one plate was used for CD8 memory. To estimate repertoire size and how much clonotypes are shared between individuals, the study performed deep sequencing of blood TCR repertoires from a few healthy adults. Different laboratories and diverse techniques were used to prepare libraries and sequence TCR repertoires, to increase sequencing depth and limit assay-specific biases. Between about 0.94 and 8.9 billion PBMCs per donor were obtained by leukapheresis.

Using the deep immunoSEQ assay, multiplex PCR amplified TCR CDR3 regions from genomic DNA. Extracted genomic DNA from each cell subset was distributed evenly across all wells of several immunoSEQ 96-well plates, and each plate was treated as a replicate. For sorted subsets, around 200 ng genomic DNA, equal to about 30,000 T cell genomes, was loaded into each replicate PCR. Purified libraries were measured with a Qubit 3.0 fluorometer, size-checked on a Bioanalyzer 2100, and measured again with the KAPA Library Quantification kit. Each immunoSEQ 96-well plate was sequenced on its own single-read 150-cycle Illumina NextSeq 550 flow cell. The source study handled its data this way. Because the immunoSEQ output held only junctional sequences and lacked quality scores, the filtering could not match the filtering applied to full-length reads. To assign V/J genes and CDR3, sequences were annotated using PyIR, a Python wrapper for IgBLAST v1.9, with IMGT germline references. Reads with weak V/J assignments (E-value above 1e-6), missing CDR3, stop codons, out-of-frame junctions, or ambiguous translated residues were removed. V3J clonotypes were defined as sequences sharing the same inferred V gene, J gene, and CDR3 amino acid sequence. The percentage overlap between two repertoires was calculated by dividing the number of shared unique clonotypes by the size of the smaller repertoire. RTK rarefaction, the Chao1 estimator, and Recon v2.1 estimates of unobserved clonotypes were used to assess repertoire richness. Generation probabilities for all TCRbeta clonotypes obtained by the gDNA method from a few donors were computed using OLGA. In TCRdb, the immuneACCESS table is reduced to in-frame sequences with V and J assigned. These tables do not hold every clone; where another copy was compared, an unresolved V gene accounts for under half, and the others remain unexplained. D and trimming come from the DNA, and the V and J calls and clone size come from that table. A total of more than 1 million clones appear in this sample, 70% to 80% of them only once. 0.52% of the sample belongs to the ten largest clones.

Results the study describes overall, beyond this receptor: Larger estimated clonotype richness was generally found for naive subsets than for memory subsets. Compared with non-shared clonotypes, clonotypes shared by all four sorted-subset donors had higher generation probabilities. Sampling was restricted to blood, and TCR repertoires in tissues likely differ from the TCR repertoires found in blood. The genetic and exposure-history diversity represented was limited by the small number of donors. Rarefaction of sorted-subset datasets indicated incomplete sequencing despite the large sequencing depth. Around 5.4% of naive CD4, 3% to 3.5% of naive CD8, around 2.3% of memory CD4, and 0.35% to 0.4% of memory CD8 clonotypes were shared across a few donors. Pairwise subsampling led to the expectation that sequencing depth would affect the degree of clonotype sharing among donors.

Material: memory CD4+ T cells from PBMCs. This sample's cell subset or site label indicates: CD45RA-negative fraction. Recombination linked TRBV4-2 to TRBJ2-7, and TRBD2 matches 7 of the central bases. This receptor was identified in a man aged 18 to 30 in good health. Some clones in this sample may be carry-over from other donors' samples. The DNA sequence is as follows: TGTGCCAGCAGCCAAGATGGAACGGGAGGTCTCCTCGGGCAGTACTTC. Its protein reads: CASSQDGTGGLLGQYF.